This TCR beta chain appears in the sequencing data of a study of beta chain features in type 1 diabetes. Whole-study findings and limits: All four CD4+ subsets of Type 1 diabetes patients contained TCRB CDR3s that were moderately but significantly shorter.

Expressed TCRB transcripts were sequenced because the entire RNA isolate underwent reverse transcription. The data were produced by immunoSEQ multiplex PCR, yet TCRdb's version contains in-frame clones alone and is incomplete. The sample lists 500,000 to 800,000 clones, approximately 13% occurring once. Concerning this clone itself: Antigen: not known.

CDR3 size: 14 residues. CDR1 SEHNR and CDR2 FQNEAQ come from the germline V gene (reference sequence). V lost 7 bases and J 9 bases, leaving 19 bases between the germline ends. The chain is built from TRBV7-9 and TRBJ2-1; no clear D gene. The sequence was collected from a man younger than 40 with type 1 diabetes. Sequencing was done on a sample of naive CD4+ T cells from blood. The CDR3 bases are TGTGCCAGCATGGACGGACGGGTCTGGGGTGAGCAGTTCTTC. This codes for CASMDGRVWGEQFF.